These T cell receptor beta chains were read from a single sample in a study of shared clonotypes between healthy human individuals. Libraries were prepared by immunoSEQ multiplex PCR; TCRdb keeps only in-frame clonotypes and omits some of them. The table lists some 1,900,000 clones, around 96% of them singletons. Sequencing used naive CD8+ T cells sorted from blood. The receptors stem from a young man in good health. The CDR3 runs from the conserved cysteine through the conserved F or W. The D gene is left open where the match is weak. Not all rows give a size; the values are once, few, many and, for expanded clones, a class.

size	J	D	V	DNA	CDR3
NA	TRBJ2-3	NA	TRBV2	TGTGCCAGCATTCCTAGGGGCGGATCTAGCACAGATACGCAGTATTTT	CASIPRGGSSTDTQYF
NA	TRBJ2-7	NA	TRBV5-4	TGTGCCAGCAGCTTAGGGCACAGTTCCTACGAGCAGTACTTC	CASSLGHSSYEQYF
NA	TRBJ2-7	NA	TRBV6-6	TGTGCCAGCAGAGCCGACAGCAACTACGAGCAGTACTTC	CASRADSNYEQYF
NA	TRBJ1-5	NA	TRBV19	TGTGCCAGTACCCCTCCCCCCGGCGTCGGTCCAGATCAGCCCCAGCATTTT	CASTPPPGVGPDQPQHF
NA	TRBJ2-7	NA	TRBV28	TGTGCCAGCAGTTCCGCGGGTGACGGGCCCTACTACGAGCAGTACTTC	CASSSAGDGPYYEQYF
NA	TRBJ2-3	TRBD2	TRBV6-1	TGTGCCAGCAGTGAACACGGCCTAGCGGGTACAGATACGCAGTATTTT	CASSEHGLAGTDTQYF
NA	TRBJ2-7	TRBD1	TRBV10-3	TGTGCCATCAGTGAGTCGAAAGAACTCGGACAGGGGGGGCCCTACGAGCAGTACTTC	CAISESKELGQGGPYEQYF
NA	TRBJ2-7	NA	TRBV18	TGTGCCAGCTCACCAGTCGGGGCCTCCTACGAGCAGTACTTC	CASSPVGASYEQYF
few	TRBJ1-5	NA	TRBV6-1	TGTGCCAGCACCCTTTCGGAGGGAAGCAATCAGCCCCAGCATTTT	CASTLSEGSNQPQHF
NA	TRBJ2-5	NA	TRBV28	TGTGCCAGCAGTTTACGGGACACCGTGTGGACCCAGTACTTC	CASSLRDTVWTQYF
NA	TRBJ1-2	NA	TRBV4-1	TGCGCCAGCAGCCAAGATACGACGTGGACTGGCGGCTACACCTTC	CASSQDTTWTGGYTF
NA	TRBJ1-5	TRBD1	TRBV6-5	TGTGCCAGCAGCCTCGGACAGGGCAATCAGCCCCAGCATTTT	CASSLGQGNQPQHF
NA	TRBJ1-5	NA	TRBV10-2	TGCGCCAGCAGTGAGGCCGGGTTCAATCAGCCCCAGCATTTT	CASSEAGFNQPQHF
NA	TRBJ2-5	TRBD2	TRBV30	TGTGCCTGGAGAGGGAGGGTAGCGGGGGTCTACCAAGAGACCCAGTACTTC	CAWRGRVAGVYQETQYF
once	TRBJ2-5	NA	TRBV5-6	TGTGCCAGCAGCTTGGCATCCGGGCCCCAAGAGACCCAGTACTTC	CASSLASGPQETQYF
NA	TRBJ2-6	TRBD1	TRBV28	TGTGCCAGCAGTTTATGGGAGACAGGGGGCGCAGGGGCCAACGTCCTGACTTTC	CASSLWETGGAGANVLTF
NA	TRBJ1-2	NA	TRBV19	TGTGCCAGTTCGCATGGACAGAACTATGGCTACACCTTC	CASSHGQNYGYTF
once	TRBJ2-1	TRBD1	TRBV29-1	TGCAGCGTTGATACAGGGGGCGCCTACAATGAGCAGTTCTTC	CSVDTGGAYNEQFF
once	TRBJ1-4	NA	TRBV15	TGTGCCACCAGCCCCGGGGCAGGGGTATGGGAAAAACTGTTTTTT	CATSPGAGVWEKLFF
NA	TRBJ1-1	NA	TRBV7-9	TGTGCCAGCAGCTTCGGGAACACTGAAGCTTTCTTT	CASSFGNTEAFF
NA	TRBJ2-1	TRBD1	TRBV6-5	TGTGCCAGCAGTTACTCGACAGGGACAAGGGAGCAGTTCTTC	CASSYSTGTREQFF
once	TRBJ1-6	TRBD1	TRBV27	TGTGCCAGCAGCGAGACAGGGGGATCCTATAATTCACCCCTCCACTTT	CASSETGGSYNSPLHF
NA	TRBJ1-5	TRBD1	TRBV27	TGTGCCAGCAGGTGGACAGGGGGCTCTTGGCAGCCCCAGCATTTT	CASRWTGGSWQPQHF
NA	TRBJ2-5	NA	TRBV7-8	TGTGCCAGCAGCCCCACGACAGAGGGAGAAGAGACCCAGTACTTC	CASSPTTEGEETQYF
once	TRBJ1-1	NA	TRBV5-4	TGTGCCAGCAGCTTATATGGGGGAGTTGAAGCTTTCTTT	CASSLYGGVEAFF
NA	TRBJ2-5	TRBD2	TRBV7-8	TGTGCCAGCAGCTACCGGGACTATCAAGAGACCCAGTACTTC	CASSYRDYQETQYF
NA	TRBJ2-1	NA	TRBV11-2	TGTGCCAGCAGCTACCAGGGACCTGAGCAGTTCTTC	CASSYQGPEQFF
NA	TRBJ1-2	TRBD1	TRBV7-9	TGTGCCAGCAGCTCCAGTCAGGGGGCAAGATTCGATGGCTACACCTTC	CASSSSQGARFDGYTF
NA	TRBJ1-6	NA	TRBV7-9	TGTGCCAGCAGCTTAGCCACGGGATCACCCCTCCACTTT	CASSLATGSPLHF